Presented here are 9 T cell receptor beta chains from one specimen sequenced in a study of blood T cells in healthy people across ages. Through a sample-barcoded 5' primer and a J-beta primer mix, a second PCR was run for 7 to 11 cycles. TCRdb itself ran the 5' RACE reads through MiXCR, one entry per CDR3 protein. The profile shows 650,000 to 800,000 distinct CDR3 sequences, 40% to 50% of them singletons. The sequenced sample consisted of blood. These TCRs come from a man in his fifties or sixties in good health.

Only a few counts were recorded for this clonotype. J is TRBJ2-5 and V is TRBV20-1, with D possibly TRBD2 on 7 matching bases. V lost 1 base and J lost 4, with 16 bases in between. The CDR3 consists of 15 residues. Germline CDR1 and CDR2: DFQATT and SNEGSKA (reference sequence). The CDR3: CSARVSGGGVETQYF. The CDR3 nucleotides are TGCAGTGCTAGAGTTTCGGGGGGCGGGGTAGAGACCCAGTACTTC.

In its sample, this clonotype was seen once. The chain is built from TRBV28 and TRBJ2-1, with D hard to call. Per germline, CDR1 MDHEN and CDR2 SYDVKM. Trimming took 6 bases from V and 3 from J, leaving 15 bases between them. The CDR3 contains 15 residues. The chain's CDR3 is CASSTLGQDYNEQFF. CDR3 sequence (DNA): TGTGCCAGCAGCACTCTTGGGCAGGACTACAATGAGCAGTTCTTC.

This clonotype came up a few times. The V and J genes are TRBV20-1 and TRBJ2-7; D tentatively fits TRBD1 or TRBD2 (5 bases each). The last part of the DNA fits TRBJ2-5 better; the J call may be wrong. This CDR3 is 14 amino acids long. Germline loops: CDR1 DFQATT, CDR2 SNEGSKA (reference sequence). The CDR3 sequence: CSARWGTGQETQYF. CDR3 nucleotide sequence: TGCAGTGCTAGATGGGGGACGGGGCAAGAGACCCAGTACTTC.

The rearrangement joins TRBV6-5 to TRBJ2-6; 9 bases fit TRBD1. The CDR3 contains 22 residues. Germline V gene data show CDR1 as MNHEY and CDR2 as SVGAGI. Trimming at V came to 2 bases and at J to 0 bases, leaving 17 bases not matched to a gene. The CDR3 sequence: CASSYLRTGELSPLSGANVLTF. The DNA of the CDR3 is TGTGCCAGCAGTTACCTGAGGACAGGGGAACTCTCTCCTCTCTCTGGGGCCAACGTCCTGACTTTC.

As for this clonotype: A read error may explain this, as a much larger clone is one base away. This chain connects TRBV7-2 to TRBJ2-5, with 12 bases that match TRBD2. The trim removed 1 base at V and 1 base at J, leaving 1 base unmatched. The CDR3 is 16 residues long. Looked up from germline, CDR1 is SGHTA and CDR2 is FQGNSA. The CDR3 spells CASSLGTSGVQETQYF. The DNA of the CDR3 is TGTGCCAGCAGCTTAGGGACTAGCGGGGTCCAAGAGACCCAGTACTTC.

Only a few counts were recorded for this clonotype. The chain carries TRBV6-5 and TRBJ2-5; unclear D gene. Germline V gene data show CDR1 as MNHEY and CDR2 as SVGAGI. The CDR3 totals 17 residues. The V and J ends lost 0 bases and 5 bases respectively, with 19 bases between them. CDR3 sequence reads: CASSYSRAARQAETQYF. The CDR3 nucleotides are TGTGCCAGCAGTTACTCAAGGGCCGCGAGACAAGCGGAGACCCAGTACTTC.

For this clonotype: It may be a read error: a sequence one base away is much more abundant. The rearrangement links TRBV20-1 to TRBJ2-7; 12 positions agree with TRBD2. V lost 0 bases and J lost 7; bases outside the gene matches: 16. CDR1 is DFQATT and CDR2 is SNEGSKA in the germline V gene (reference sequence). The CDR3 runs 18 residues. In DNA form, the CDR3 reads TGCAGTGCTAGAGAACTAGCGGGGGGCACAAGCTCCTACAATGAGCAGTACTTC. Translation: CSARELAGGTSSYNEQYF.

This chain joins TRBV3-1 and TRBJ1-1; 9 nucleotides align to TRBD1. Germline V CDR1 and CDR2: LGHDT, YNNKEL (reference sequence). V shed 4 bases and J 4 bases; nucleotides not matched to a gene: 10. The CDR3 spans 16 residues. CDR3 sequence reads: CASSREGQGSGTEAFF. The CDR3 DNA sequence: TGTGCCAGCAGCCGAGAGGGACAGGGTTCGGGCACTGAAGCTTTCTTT.

In nucleotides, the CDR3 is TGTGCCAGCAGCTTGGATGTGCGGCCCCAAGAGACCCAGTACTTC. Its translation is CASSLDVRPQETQYF. The genes are TRBV5-6 and TRBJ2-5; D remains ambiguous. Trimming pared 0 bases from V and 1 base from J, leaving 10 bases between. In germline, CDR1 is SGHDT, CDR2 YYEEEE. The CDR3 runs to 15 residues. The full variable domain, rest sourced from reference TRBV5-6 and TRBJ2-5, is DAGVTQSPTHLIKTRGQQVTLRCSPKSGHDTVSWYQQALGQGPQFIFQYYEEEERQRGNFPDRFSGHQFPNYSSELNVNALLLGDSALYLCASSLDVRPQETQYFGPGTRLLVL.